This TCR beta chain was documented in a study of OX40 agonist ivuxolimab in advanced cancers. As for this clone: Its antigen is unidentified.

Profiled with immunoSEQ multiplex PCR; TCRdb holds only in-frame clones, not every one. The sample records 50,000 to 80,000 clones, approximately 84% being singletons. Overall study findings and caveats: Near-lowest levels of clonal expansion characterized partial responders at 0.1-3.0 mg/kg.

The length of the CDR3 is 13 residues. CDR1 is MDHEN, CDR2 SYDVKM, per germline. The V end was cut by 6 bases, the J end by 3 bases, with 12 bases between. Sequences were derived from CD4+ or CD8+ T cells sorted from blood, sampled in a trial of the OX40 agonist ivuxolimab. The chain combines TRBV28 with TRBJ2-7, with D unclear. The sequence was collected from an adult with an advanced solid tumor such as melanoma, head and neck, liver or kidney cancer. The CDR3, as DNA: TGTGCCAGCAGACCCCCGGTCAGCTACGAGCAGTACTTC. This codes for CASRPPVSYEQYF.